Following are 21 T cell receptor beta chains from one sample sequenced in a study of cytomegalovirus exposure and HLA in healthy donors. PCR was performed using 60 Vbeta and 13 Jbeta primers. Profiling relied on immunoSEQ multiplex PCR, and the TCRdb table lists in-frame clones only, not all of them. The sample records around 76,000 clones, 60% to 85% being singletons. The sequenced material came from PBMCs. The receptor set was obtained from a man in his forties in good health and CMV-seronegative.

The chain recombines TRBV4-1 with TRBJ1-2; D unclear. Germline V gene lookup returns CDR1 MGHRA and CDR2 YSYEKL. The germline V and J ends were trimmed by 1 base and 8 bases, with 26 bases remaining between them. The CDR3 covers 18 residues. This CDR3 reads CASSQVDLGLRGSGGYTF. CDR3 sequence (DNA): TGCGCCAGCAGCCAAGTCGATCTCGGGTTAAGAGGAAGCGGGGGCTACACCTTC.

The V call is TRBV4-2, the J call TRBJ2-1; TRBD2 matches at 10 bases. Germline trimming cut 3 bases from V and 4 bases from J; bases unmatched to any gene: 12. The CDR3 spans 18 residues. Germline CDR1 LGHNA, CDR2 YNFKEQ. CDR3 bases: TGTGCCAGCAGCCAGGAGGGGCCAGCGGGAGGGCAATACAATGAGCAGTTCTTC. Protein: CASSQEGPAGGQYNEQFF.

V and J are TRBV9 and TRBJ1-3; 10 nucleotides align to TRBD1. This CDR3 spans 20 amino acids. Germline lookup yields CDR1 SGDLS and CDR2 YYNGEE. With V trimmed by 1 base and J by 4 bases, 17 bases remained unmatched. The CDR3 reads CASSVSGGTGDGAVGNTIYF. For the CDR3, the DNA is TGTGCCAGCAGCGTATCGGGTGGGACAGGGGACGGGGCCGTAGGAAACACCATATATTTT.

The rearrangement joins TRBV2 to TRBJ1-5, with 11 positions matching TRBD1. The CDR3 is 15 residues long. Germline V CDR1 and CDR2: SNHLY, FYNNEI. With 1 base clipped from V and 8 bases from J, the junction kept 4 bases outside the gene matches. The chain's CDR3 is CASSEEDRGLKPQHF. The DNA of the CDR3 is TGTGCCAGCAGTGAAGAGGACAGGGGGCTTAAGCCCCAGCATTTT.

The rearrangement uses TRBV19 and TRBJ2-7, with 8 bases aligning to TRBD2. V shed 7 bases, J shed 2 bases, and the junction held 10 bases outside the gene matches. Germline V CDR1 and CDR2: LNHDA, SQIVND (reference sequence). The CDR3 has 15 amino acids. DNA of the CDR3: TGTGCCAGTACCACCGGAACTAGCGGTACCTACGAGCAGTACTTC. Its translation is CASTTGTSGTYEQYF.

The CDR3 DNA is TGTGCCAGCAGCCGAACTAGCGACTATAACACCGGGGAGCTGTTTTTT. It specifies CASSRTSDYNTGELFF. The J gene is TRBJ2-2, the V gene TRBV7-3, with 7 bases that match TRBD2. With 5 bases clipped from V and 2 bases from J, the junction kept 8 bases outside the gene matches. Germline CDR1 and CDR2: SGHTA and FQGTGA. The CDR3 totals 16 residues. The entire variable domain, with the rest obtained from reference TRBV7-3 and TRBJ2-2, is as follows: GAGVSQTPSNKVTEKGKYVELRCDPISGHTALYWYRQSLGQGPEFLIYFQGTGAADDSGLPNDRFFAVRPEGSVSTLKIQRTERGDSAVYLCASSRTSDYNTGELFFGEGSRLTVL.

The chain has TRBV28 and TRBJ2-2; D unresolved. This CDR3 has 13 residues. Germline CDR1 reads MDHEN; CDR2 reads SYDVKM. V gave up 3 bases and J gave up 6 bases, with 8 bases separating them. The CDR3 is CASSLQISGELFF. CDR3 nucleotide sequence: TGTGCCAGCAGTTTGCAGATCTCCGGGGAGCTGTTTTTT.

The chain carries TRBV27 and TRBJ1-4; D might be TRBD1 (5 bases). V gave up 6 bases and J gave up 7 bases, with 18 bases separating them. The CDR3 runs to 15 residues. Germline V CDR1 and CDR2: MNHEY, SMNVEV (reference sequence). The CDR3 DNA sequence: TGTGCCAGCAGGCCCCAGCGGGGCGCGGTTGAAAAACTGTTTTTT. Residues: CASRPQRGAVEKLFF.

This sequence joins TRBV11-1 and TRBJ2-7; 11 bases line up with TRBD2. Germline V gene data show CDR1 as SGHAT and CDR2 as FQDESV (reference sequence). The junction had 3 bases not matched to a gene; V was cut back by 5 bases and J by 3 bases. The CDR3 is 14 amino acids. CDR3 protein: CASSTTSGGYEQYF. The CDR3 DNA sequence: TGTGCCAGCAGCACCACTAGCGGGGGCTACGAGCAGTACTTC.

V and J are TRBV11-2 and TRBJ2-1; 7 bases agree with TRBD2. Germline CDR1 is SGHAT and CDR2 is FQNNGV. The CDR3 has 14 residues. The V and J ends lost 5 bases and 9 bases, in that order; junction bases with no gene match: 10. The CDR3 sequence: CASSKRTSDGEQFF. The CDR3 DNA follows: TGTGCCAGCAGCAAACGGACTAGTGATGGTGAGCAGTTCTTC.

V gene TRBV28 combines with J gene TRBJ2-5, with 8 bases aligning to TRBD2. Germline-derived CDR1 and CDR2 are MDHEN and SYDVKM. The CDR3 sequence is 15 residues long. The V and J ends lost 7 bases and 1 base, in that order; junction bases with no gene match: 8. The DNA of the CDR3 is TGTGCCAGCACCTCCCGAACTAGCGGCCAAGAGACCCAGTACTTC. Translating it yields CASTSRTSGQETQYF.

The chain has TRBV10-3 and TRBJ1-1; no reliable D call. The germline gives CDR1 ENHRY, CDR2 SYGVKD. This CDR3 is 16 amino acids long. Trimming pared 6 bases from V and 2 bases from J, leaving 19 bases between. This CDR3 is CAIRKSVPSGNTEAFF. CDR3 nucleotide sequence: TGTGCCATCAGAAAGAGCGTCCCGAGTGGTAACACTGAAGCTTTCTTT.

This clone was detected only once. CDR3 sequence: CASSSGSDYNEQFF. The CDR3 DNA reads as TGTGCCAGCAGCTCCGGGTCGGATTACAATGAGCAGTTCTTC. The rearrangement joins TRBV5-4 to TRBJ2-1; D is uncertain. The CDR3 covers 14 residues. The V end lost 3 bases, the J end lost 4 bases, and 11 bases lay between the germline ends. From germline, CDR1 is SGHNT and CDR2 YYREEE (reference sequence).

The CDR3 region has the DNA TGCAGTGCTAGGAGGGATACGCAGTATTTT. This gives the protein CSARRDTQYF. This rearrangement joins TRBV20-1 to TRBJ2-3, with D hard to call. From germline, CDR1 is DFQATT and CDR2 SNEGSKA (reference sequence). This CDR3 region has 10 residues. Deletions cut 3 bases from V and 6 bases from J, with 4 bases between.

CDR3 amino acids: CASSIGLMNTEAFF. CDR3 in DNA: TGTGCCAGTAGTATTGGCCTGATGAACACTGAAGCTTTCTTT. The V call is TRBV19, the J call TRBJ1-1; unclear D gene. CDR1 LNHDA and CDR2 SQIVND come from the germline V gene (reference sequence). The CDR3 extends over 14 amino acids. Trimming cost V 3 bases and J 0 bases, with 8 bases left between them.

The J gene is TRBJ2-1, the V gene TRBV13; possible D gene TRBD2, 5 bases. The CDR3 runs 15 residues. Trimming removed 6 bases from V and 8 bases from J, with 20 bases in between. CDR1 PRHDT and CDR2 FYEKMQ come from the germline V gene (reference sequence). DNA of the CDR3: TGTGCCAGCAGTTCCTTAGGAAGCCCTAGCTATGAGCAGTTCTTC. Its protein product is CASSSLGSPSYEQFF.

The chain's CDR3 is CASRGTGFDTEAFF. For the CDR3, the DNA is TGTGCCAGCAGGGGGACAGGGTTTGACACTGAAGCTTTCTTT. The chain recombines TRBV14 with TRBJ1-1, with 9 bases lining up with TRBD1. Looked up from germline, CDR1 is SGHDN and CDR2 is FVKESK. The length of the CDR3 is 14 residues. V shed 6 bases, J shed 3 bases, and the junction held 5 bases outside the gene matches.

The CDR3 coding sequence is TGTGCCAGCAGTCCCTCCGGGCAGGGAGGGACCCAGTACTTC. It specifies CASSPSGQGGTQYF. This chain joins TRBV28 and TRBJ2-5; a weak D match, TRBD2 (6 bases). V lost 5 bases to trimming and J lost 7 bases, with 17 bases between them. This CDR3 is built from 14 residues. Germline CDR1 MDHEN, CDR2 SYDVKM.

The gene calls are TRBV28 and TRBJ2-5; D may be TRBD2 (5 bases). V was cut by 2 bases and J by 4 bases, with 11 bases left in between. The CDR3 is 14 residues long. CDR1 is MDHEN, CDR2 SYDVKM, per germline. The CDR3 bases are TGTGCCAGCAGTTTAAGCGGCGGCCCAGAGACCCAGTACTTC. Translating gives CASSLSGGPETQYF. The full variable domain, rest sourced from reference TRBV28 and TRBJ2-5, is DVKVTQSSRYLVKRTGEKVFLECVQDMDHENMFWYRQDPGLGLRLIYFSYDVKMKEKGDIPEGYSVSREKKERFSLILESASTNQTSMYLCASSLSGGPETQYFGPGTRLLVL.

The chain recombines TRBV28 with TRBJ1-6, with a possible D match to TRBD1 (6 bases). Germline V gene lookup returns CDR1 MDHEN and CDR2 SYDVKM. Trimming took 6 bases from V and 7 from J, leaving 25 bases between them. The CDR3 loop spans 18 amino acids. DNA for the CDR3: TGTGCCAGCAGAGTCCGGGGGGCAAATCGGGCTGTGAATTCACCCCTCCACTTT. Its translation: CASRVRGANRAVNSPLHF.

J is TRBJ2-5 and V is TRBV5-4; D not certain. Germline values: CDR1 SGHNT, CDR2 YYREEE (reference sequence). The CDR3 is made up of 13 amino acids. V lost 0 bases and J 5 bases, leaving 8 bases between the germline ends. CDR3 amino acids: CASSLAGRETQYF. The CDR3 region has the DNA TGTGCCAGCAGCTTGGCCGGTCGTGAGACCCAGTACTTC.